Shown below are 4 T cell receptor beta chains from a single sample sequenced in a study of post-analysis software for immune sequencing data. Points from the study as a whole: There were five TRBV segments more frequent in patients than controls, and TRBV5-6, TRBV5-1 and TRBV20-1 were among them.

The antigens for these receptors are not known. Prepared TCR beta cDNA libraries contained unique molecular identifiers. One entry per CDR3 protein results from TCRdb running MiXCR on the PCR reads. Of over 700,000 distinct CDR3 sequences in the sample, about 32% are singletons; the top ten hold roughly 0.57%. Sequencing was done on a sample of blood. The receptors originated from a girl aged 5 to 17 with multiple sclerosis.

Note on this clonotype: Sequence at one end of the junction differs from germline and may be a read error. J is TRBJ2-4 and V is TRBV29-1; a weak D match, TRBD2 (5 bases). Looked up from germline, CDR1 is SQVTM and CDR2 is ANQGSEA. The CDR3 totals 11 residues. CDR3 amino acids: CSAEGKDIQYF. CDR3 DNA sequence: TGCAGCGCTGAGGGAAAAGACATCCAGTACTTC.

V gene TRBV4-3 combines with J gene TRBJ2-5; tentative D call: TRBD1 (5 bases). The V gene lost 1 base and the J gene lost 11 bases, with 20 bases spanning the gap. In germline, CDR1 is LGHNA, CDR2 YSLEER. The CDR3 is made up of 15 amino acids. CDR3 nucleotide sequence: TGCGCCAGCAGCCAAGGGGTCGCAGGGTACAATGAGCAGTACTTC. Its translation: CASSQGVAGYNEQYF.

This clonotype has a handful of counts. The chain couples TRBV19 to TRBJ1-2; tentative D call: TRBD1 (6 bases). Germline V lookup: CDR1 LNHDA, CDR2 SQIVND (reference sequence). CDR3 length: 14 residues. V was clipped by 7 bases and J by 2 bases, with 14 bases between them. For the CDR3, the DNA is TGTGCCAGTACTTTACAGGGATTAAACTATGGCTACACCTTC. This codes for CASTLQGLNYGYTF.

The chain couples TRBV20-1 to TRBJ2-7; D not resolved. Trimming cost V 5 bases and J 2 bases, with 4 bases left between them. Looked up from germline, CDR1 is DFQATT and CDR2 is SNEGSKA (reference sequence). This CDR3 spans 10 amino acids. CDR3 residues: CSALPYEQYF. The CDR3, as DNA: TGCAGTGCTCTTCCCTACGAGCAGTACTTC.